The 28 T cell receptor beta chains in this list originate from one sample, sequenced in a study of T cells in Graves' hyperthyroidism and ophthalmopathy. The source material, RNA transcripts, was used to amplify TCR beta CDR3 regions. The HTBI primer set was used in a first-round RT-PCR of the TCR CDR3. TCRdb analysed the multiplex PCR reads with MiXCR anew, one entry per CDR3 protein. This sample has fewer than 350,000 distinct CDR3 sequences, with about 13% found just once. Sequenced input: blood. These receptors originate from a woman in her thirties or forties with Graves' hyperthyroidism.

This clonotype was seen ten or more times. The CDR3 DNA reads as TGTGCCAGCAGCTCTACCGGGACAGGGACCGAGCAGTACTTC. As protein: CASSSTGTGTEQYF. The genes are TRBV7-3 and TRBJ2-7; 9 bases agree with TRBD1. Germline CDR1 SGHTA, CDR2 FQGTGA. After removal of 4 bases from V and 6 bases from J, the junction contained 7 bases not matched to a gene. The CDR3 contains 14 residues.

As regards this clonotype: Given a much more abundant clone one base away, this may be a read error. The chain couples TRBV15 to TRBJ2-5; no reliable D call. The CDR3 spans 12 residues. The V end lost 1 base, the J end lost 5 bases, and 5 bases lay between the germline ends. Per germline, CDR1 LNHNV and CDR2 YYDKDF (reference sequence). CDR3 bases: TGTGCCACCAGCAGAGGTTGGGAGACCCAGTACTTC. Its translation: CATSRGWETQYF.

The table lists this clonotype with many counts. The chain uses TRBV2 and TRBJ2-3; D unclear. The V gene lost 8 bases and the J gene lost 5 bases, with 11 bases spanning the gap. The CDR3 sequence is 12 residues long. CDR1 and CDR2 from the germline V gene are SNHLY and FYNNEI. CDR3 DNA sequence: TGTGCCAGCGGATTCCTAGAAGATACGCAGTATTTT. Translation: CASGFLEDTQYF. The full variable domain, in which reference TRBV2 and TRBJ2-3 provide the parts outside the CDR3, is EPEVTQTPSHQVTQMGQEVILRCVPISNHLYFYWYRQILGQKVEFLVSFYNNEISEKSEIFDDQFSVERPDGSNFTLKIRSTKLEDSAMYFCASGFLEDTQYFGPGTRLTVL.

This clonotype was seen at least ten times. The chain is built from TRBV7-9 and TRBJ1-2; 8 bases align to TRBD1. Germline V gives CDR1 SEHNR, CDR2 FQNEAQ (reference sequence). The CDR3 totals 14 residues. The trim removed 5 bases at V and 12 bases at J, leaving 14 bases unmatched. CDR3 sequence: CASSRTRDRKGHTF. The CDR3 nucleotides are TGTGCCAGCAGCCGGACTAGGGACAGGAAAGGCCACACCTTC.

This clonotype was seen many times. The V gene is TRBV3-1, the J gene TRBJ2-3, with 7 bases identical to TRBD1. V gave up 3 bases and J gave up 6 bases; unmatched junction bases: 3. The CDR3 has 13 residues. Germline V CDR1 and CDR2: LGHDT, YNNKEL (reference sequence). CDR3 DNA: TGTGCCAGCAGCCATAGGGGGCCGGATACGCAGTATTTT. It specifies CASSHRGPDTQYF.

The chain employs TRBV6-1 and TRBJ2-5; 9 nucleotides line up with TRBD2. The CDR3 extends over 19 amino acids. V lost 6 bases, J lost 1 base, and 18 bases stayed unmatched. CDR1 is MNHNS and CDR2 is SASEGT in the germline V gene. CDR3 nucleotides: TGTGCCAGCAGGGACGGTGGGGTAGCGGGAGAGGTAGGCCAAGAGACCCAGTACTTC. Translated: CASRDGGVAGEVGQETQYF.

This clonotype was detected ten times or more. The rearrangement joins TRBV19 to TRBJ1-1; the D gene is possibly TRBD1 (6 bases). CDR3 length: 13 residues. Trimming removed 7 bases from V and 3 bases from J, with 12 bases in between. Germline CDR1 is LNHDA and CDR2 is SQIVND (reference sequence). Here the CDR3 DNA reads TGTGCCAGTAATCCTCAGGGGTACACTGAAGCTTTCTTT. It yields the protein CASNPQGYTEAFF.

This clonotype appeared many times. This chain connects TRBV6-2 or TRBV6-3 to TRBJ1-1, with unresolved D. The germline V and J ends were trimmed by 4 bases and 1 base, with 13 bases remaining between them. This CDR3 contains 15 residues. Germline V gene sequence: CDR1 MNHEY, CDR2 SVGEGT. CDR3 sequence reads: CASSFFGRRNTEAFF. The CDR3 DNA reads TGTGCCAGCAGTTTCTTCGGACGGCGGAACACTGAAGCTTTCTTT.

V gene TRBV6-6 combines with J gene TRBJ2-2; the D gene is possibly TRBD2 (6 bases). The CDR3 has 15 amino acids. Germline V gene lookup returns CDR1 MNHNY and CDR2 SVGAGI (reference sequence). V lost 2 bases to trimming and J lost 2 bases, with 9 bases between them. The CDR3 loop reads CASSYRDLNTGELFF. CDR3 DNA sequence: TGTGCCAGCAGTTACCGGGACTTAAACACCGGGGAGCTGTTTTTT.

This clonotype has ten or more counts. The V and J genes are TRBV11-2 and TRBJ2-7, with D possibly TRBD2 on 5 matching bases. CDR1 SGHAT and CDR2 FQNNGV come from the germline V gene. V gave up 5 bases and J gave up 3 bases, with 11 bases separating them. CDR3 length: 13 amino acids. CDR3 protein: CASSPSGFYEQYF. The CDR3 DNA sequence: TGTGCCAGCAGCCCGAGCGGCTTCTACGAGCAGTACTTC.

This clonotype has a count of ten or more. The V gene is TRBV7-2, the J gene TRBJ2-5; D is unclear. CDR3 size: 14 residues. Trimming cost V 2 bases and J 5 bases, with 12 bases left between them. CDR1 SGHTA and CDR2 FQGNSA come from the germline V gene. The CDR3, as DNA: TGTGCCAGCAGCTTAAATTTTATTGGGGAGACCCAGTACTTC. This translates into CASSLNFIGETQYF.

This clonotype has ten or more counts. The J gene is TRBJ2-7, the V gene TRBV28, with 7 nucleotides matching TRBD1. The germline CDR1 and CDR2 sequences are MDHEN and SYDVKM. This CDR3 is 15 amino acids long. The V segment lost 6 bases and the J segment 2 bases; nucleotides outside the gene matches: 10. CDR3 in DNA: TGTGCCAGCAGAATCTCTAGACAGGGCGCCTACGAGCAGTACTTC. Translated, it gives CASRISRQGAYEQYF.

This clonotype was counted ten times or more. The chain links TRBV12-3 or TRBV12-4 to TRBJ1-5, with 7 bases matching TRBD1. Losses at the gene ends were 3 bases for V and 6 bases for J; bases not matched to a gene: 2. The CDR3 loop spans 13 amino acids. CDR3 in amino acids: CASSLTGPQPQHF. The CDR3 region has the DNA TGTGCCAGCAGTTTGACAGGGCCTCAGCCCCAGCATTTT.

This clonotype was seen repeatedly, ten times or more. The CDR3 is CASSPRHLAKNIQYF. The DNA of the CDR3 is TGTGCCAGCAGCCCCCGGCACTTGGCCAAAAACATTCAGTACTTC. This rearrangement joins TRBV12-3 or TRBV12-4 to TRBJ2-4; no firm D call. The CDR3 is made up of 15 amino acids. Trimming took 6 bases from V and 1 from J, leaving 13 bases between them.

In the case of this clonotype: Just one base apart from a much larger clone, this may be a read error. The chain has TRBV6-2 or TRBV6-3 and TRBJ1-2, with 8 positions matching TRBD1. The germline gives CDR1 MNHEY, CDR2 SVGEGT. This CDR3 has 13 residues. CDR3 nucleotide sequence: TGTTCCAGCACCCCGACAGGGGAGGAAAGCTACACCTTC. Translation gives CSSTPTGEESYTF.

In this sample, this clonotype turned up a few times. The rearrangement uses TRBV6-2 or TRBV6-3 and TRBJ1-2; 7 bases fit TRBD1. V shed 2 bases, J shed 1 base, and the junction held 10 bases outside the gene matches. This CDR3 region has 17 residues. Looked up from germline, CDR1 is MNHEY and CDR2 is SVGEGT. CDR3: CASSYKAGQDFNYGYTF. CDR3 DNA: TGTGCCAGCAGTTACAAGGCTGGACAGGACTTTAACTATGGCTACACCTTC.

This clonotype was found many times. The chain carries TRBV6-1 and TRBJ2-2; TRBD2 is a possible D gene (5 bases). The V end was cut by 5 bases, the J end by 1 base, with 11 bases between. The germline V gene encodes CDR1 MNHNS and CDR2 SASEGT. The CDR3 consists of 15 residues. The CDR3 region has the DNA TGTGCCAGCAGTTACACGGGAAAGAACACCGGGGAGCTGTTTTTT. Amino acids: CASSYTGKNTGELFF.

At least ten counts were recorded for this clonotype. This sequence joins TRBV6-1 and TRBJ1-5; 9 bases match TRBD1. The CDR3 length is 15 residues. The ends lost 5 bases at V and 9 bases at J; junction bases unmatched: 11. Germline V lookup: CDR1 MNHNS, CDR2 SASEGT. CDR3 in DNA: TGTGCCAGCAGTTACAGCGGACAGGGGAGTTGGCCCCAGCATTTT. This translates into CASSYSGQGSWPQHF.

This clonotype appeared many times. The chain combines TRBV5-5 with TRBJ2-1, with D tentatively TRBD1 (5 bases). Germline-derived CDR1 and CDR2 are SGHKS and YYEKEE (reference sequence). The CDR3 has 13 amino acids. Trimming cost V 3 bases and J 9 bases, with 13 bases left between them. The CDR3 region has the DNA TGTGCCAGCAGCTCCCAGGAAAGGGGTGAGCAGTTCTTC. Protein product: CASSSQERGEQFF.

This clonotype was detected many times. This chain uses TRBV12-3 or TRBV12-4 with TRBJ2-3, with 11 bases fitting TRBD2. This CDR3 contains 17 residues. V was pared by 3 bases and J by 4 bases, with 9 bases of the junction left unmatched. CDR3 region: CASSLVWTSGYADTQYF. DNA for the CDR3: TGTGCCAGCAGTTTGGTATGGACTAGCGGGTACGCAGATACGCAGTATTTT.

Ten or more counts support this clonotype. One end of the junction varies from germline; a read error may be responsible. The chain links TRBV7-2 to TRBJ2-1, with 9 bases fitting TRBD2. The CDR3 is made up of 15 amino acids. Germline-derived CDR1 and CDR2 are SGHTA and FQGNSA. CDR3 in DNA: TGTGCCAGCAGTTTAGGGCTAGCGGGGAACAATGAGCAGTTCTTC. It codes for CASSLGLAGNNEQFF.

This clonotype was recorded many times. The chain recombines TRBV3-1 with TRBJ1-2; 7 positions agree with TRBD1. The CDR3 totals 16 residues. From germline, CDR1 is LGHDT and CDR2 YNNKEL (reference sequence). V gave up 1 base and J gave up 8 bases; unmatched junction bases: 13. CDR3 coding DNA: TGTGCCAGCAGCCAAGGAGCCGGACAGGCCCTCGGGGGCTACACCTTC. Amino acid sequence: CASSQGAGQALGGYTF.

This clonotype appeared many times. The CDR3 here is CASHDRGETQYF. The CDR3 bases are TGTGCCAGCCATGACAGGGGAGAGACCCAGTACTTC. This chain connects TRBV2 to TRBJ2-5; 8 bases match TRBD1. With V trimmed by 8 bases and J by 4 bases, 3 bases remained unmatched. This CDR3 has 12 residues. From germline, CDR1 is SNHLY and CDR2 FYNNEI.

This clonotype came up a few times. This chain links TRBV6-6 with TRBJ1-6, with no clear D. This CDR3 spans 13 amino acids. V was pared by 2 bases and J by 6 bases, with 5 bases between. In germline, CDR1 is MNHNY, CDR2 SVGAGI (reference sequence). As DNA, the CDR3 is TGTGCCAGCAGTTACGCCTCTAATTCACCCCTCCACTTT. Translating it yields CASSYASNSPLHF.

This clonotype was counted at least ten times. One end of the junction varies from germline; a read error may be responsible. This chain links TRBV7-2 with TRBJ2-5; TRBD2 agrees at 11 bases. The CDR3 has 15 amino acids. Germline values: CDR1 SGHTA, CDR2 FQGNSA. The CDR3 region is CASTLLAGVRETQYF. Written as DNA, the CDR3 is TGTGCCAGCACCTTACTAGCGGGAGTGAGAGAGACCCAGTACTTC.

This clonotype appeared many times. The CDR3 DNA follows: TGCGCCAGCAGCTCCCGGGCGGGGGGCAACACTGAAGCTTTCTTT. Translation gives CASSSRAGGNTEAFF. V is TRBV5-1 and J is TRBJ1-1; tentative D call: TRBD1 (6 bases). Germline loops: CDR1 SGHRS, CDR2 YFSETQ. The CDR3 runs to 15 residues. With 3 bases removed from V and 2 bases from J, the gap between germline ends came to 14 bases.

This clonotype was detected many times. The V call is TRBV7-2, the J call TRBJ1-5, with D unclear. V was cut by 3 bases and J by 5 bases, with 8 bases left in between. Per germline, CDR1 SGHTA and CDR2 FQGNSA. The CDR3 totals 13 residues. CDR3 sequence reads: CASSFKADQPQHF. DNA of the CDR3: TGTGCCAGCAGCTTTAAGGCGGATCAGCCCCAGCATTTT.

This clonotype was observed many times. The rearrangement uses TRBV3-1 and TRBJ1-1, with 9 bases aligning to TRBD1. The CDR3 extends over 16 amino acids. Per the germline V gene, CDR1 is LGHDT and CDR2 is YNNKEL (reference sequence). J gave up 8 bases and V 1 base, and 11 bases lay outside the gene matches. The CDR3 reads CASSQGAGQGPPEAFF. The CDR3 nucleotides read TGTGCCAGCAGCCAAGGAGCGGGACAGGGTCCCCCCGAAGCTTTCTTT.